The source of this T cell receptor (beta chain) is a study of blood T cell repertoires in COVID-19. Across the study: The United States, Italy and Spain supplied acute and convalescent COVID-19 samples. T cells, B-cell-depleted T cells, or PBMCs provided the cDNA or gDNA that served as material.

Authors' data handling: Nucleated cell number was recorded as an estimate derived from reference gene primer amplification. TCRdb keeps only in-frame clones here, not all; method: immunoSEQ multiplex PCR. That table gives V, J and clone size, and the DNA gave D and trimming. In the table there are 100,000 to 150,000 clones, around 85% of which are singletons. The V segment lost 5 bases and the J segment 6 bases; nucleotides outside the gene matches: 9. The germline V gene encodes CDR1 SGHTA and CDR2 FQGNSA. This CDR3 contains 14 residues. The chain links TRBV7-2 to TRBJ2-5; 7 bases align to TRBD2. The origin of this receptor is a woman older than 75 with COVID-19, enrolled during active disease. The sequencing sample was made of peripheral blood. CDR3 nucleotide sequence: TGTGCCAGCAGCGCGGGAGACCCGTATCAGACCCAGTACTTC. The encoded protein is CASSAGDPYQTQYF.